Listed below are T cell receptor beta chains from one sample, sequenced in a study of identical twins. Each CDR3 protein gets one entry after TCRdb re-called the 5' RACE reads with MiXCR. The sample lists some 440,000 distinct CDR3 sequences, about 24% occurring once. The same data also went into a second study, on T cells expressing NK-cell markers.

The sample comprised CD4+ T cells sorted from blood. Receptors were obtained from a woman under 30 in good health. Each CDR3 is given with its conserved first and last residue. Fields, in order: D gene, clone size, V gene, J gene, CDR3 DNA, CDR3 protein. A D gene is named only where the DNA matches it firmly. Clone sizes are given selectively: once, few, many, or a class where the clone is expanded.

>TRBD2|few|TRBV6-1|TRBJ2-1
TGTGCCAGCAGGCCTGGGGGGGTCAATGAGCAGTTCTTC
CASRPGGVNEQFF
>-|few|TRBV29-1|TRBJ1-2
TGCAGCGTTGGGGCCTTGAGTGGCTACACCTTC
CSVGALSGYTF
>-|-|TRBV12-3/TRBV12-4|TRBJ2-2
TGTGCCAGCAGCACACTAGTGCGATCCAACACCGGGGAGCTGTTTTTT
CASSTLVRSNTGELFF
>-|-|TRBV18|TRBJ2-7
TGTGCCAGCTCACTCGGTTGGGGGTCGAGCGAGCAGTACTTC
CASSLGWGSSEQYF
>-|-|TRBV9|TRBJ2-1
TGTGCCAGCAGCGTGTCCCTTAAGGAGAATGAGCAGTTCTTC
CASSVSLKENEQFF
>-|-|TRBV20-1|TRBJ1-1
TGCAGTGCGCACACACCTGGGAACACTGAAGCTTTCTTT
CSAHTPGNTEAFF
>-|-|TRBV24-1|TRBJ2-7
TGTGCCACCAGTGACCTTACGTTCCTCCAGGGTGACTACGAGCAGTACTTC
CATSDLTFLQGDYEQYF
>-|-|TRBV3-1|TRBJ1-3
TGTGCCAGCAGCCAAGAGGGACGGATCTCTGGAAACACCATATATTTT
CASSQEGRISGNTIYF
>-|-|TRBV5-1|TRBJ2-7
TGCGCCAGCAGCTTCCCTAACGGGATCCGCTACGAGCAGTACTTC
CASSFPNGIRYEQYF
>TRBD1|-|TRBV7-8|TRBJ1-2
TGTGCCAGCAGCCGACAGGGTTTCTATGGCTACACCTTC
CASSRQGFYGYTF
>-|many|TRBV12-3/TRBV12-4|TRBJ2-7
TGTGCCAGCAGTTTACAGGATGGCTTAGGCGAGCAGTACTTC
CASSLQDGLGEQYF
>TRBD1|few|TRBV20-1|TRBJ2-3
TGCAGTGCTACAAAGGGGGCTAGCACAGATACGCAGTATTTT
CSATKGASTDTQYF
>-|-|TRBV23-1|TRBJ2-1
TGCGCCAGCAGTCTACACTTCAATGAGCAGTTCTTC
CASSLHFNEQFF
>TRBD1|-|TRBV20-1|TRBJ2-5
TGCAGTGCTTCACAGGGGTCCGAGACCCAGTACTTC
CSASQGSETQYF
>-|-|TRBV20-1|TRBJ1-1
TGCAGTGCGGTTCCGGGAAGGGTGAACACTGAAGCTTTCTTT
CSAVPGRVNTEAFF
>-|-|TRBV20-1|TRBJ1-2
TGCAGTGCTCAATTAGCGGGGGCGGGGGTCATTGGCGGCTACACCTTC
CSAQLAGAGVIGGYTF
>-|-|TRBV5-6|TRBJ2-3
TGTGCCAGCAGCTTACGACTCCGGATCACAGATACGCAGTATTTT
CASSLRLRITDTQYF
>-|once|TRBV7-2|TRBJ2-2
TGTGCCAGCAGCTTACGCGGGATGCGGTCGGGGGAGCTGTTTTTT
CASSLRGMRSGELFF
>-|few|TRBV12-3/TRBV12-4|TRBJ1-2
TGTGCCAGCAGTTTAAGGGCTCCCCGATACACCTTC
CASSLRAPRYTF
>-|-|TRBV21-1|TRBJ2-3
TGTGCCAGCAGCAAAGTGTTGGGACTAGGGACAGATACGCAGTATTTT
CASSKVLGLGTDTQYF
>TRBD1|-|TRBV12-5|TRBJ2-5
TGTGCTAGTGGTTTGCCCACAGGGGTGGGTGGTCAAGAGACCCAGTACTTC
CASGLPTGVGGQETQYF
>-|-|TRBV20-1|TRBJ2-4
TGCAGTGCCTTGAGACAGACCAAAAACATTCAGTACTTC
CSALRQTKNIQYF
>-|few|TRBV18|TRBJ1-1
TGTGCCAGCTCACCAGGAGGTGGGGGCACTGAAGCTTTCTTT
CASSPGGGGTEAFF
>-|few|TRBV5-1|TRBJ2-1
TGCGCCAGCAGCTTGGTTGGGGGGAACTACAATGAGCAGTTCTTC
CASSLVGGNYNEQFF
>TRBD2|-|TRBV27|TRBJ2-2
TGTGCCAGCAGTCTCGGGACTAGCGGGAGCTACACCGGGGAGCTGTTTTTT
CASSLGTSGSYTGELFF
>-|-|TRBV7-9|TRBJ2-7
TGTGCCAGCAGCCCCACTTTCCGGGACTACGAGCAGTACTTC
CASSPTFRDYEQYF
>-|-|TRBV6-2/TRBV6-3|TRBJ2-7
TGTGCCAGCAGGACAGGTCTCTACGAGCAGTACTTC
CASRTGLYEQYF
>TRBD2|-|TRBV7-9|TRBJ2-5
TGTGCCAGCAGCTTAACCAGCGGGAAAGAGACCCAGTACTTC
CASSLTSGKETQYF
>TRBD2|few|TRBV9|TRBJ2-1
TGTGCCAGCAGCCCCCGGAGGCGGGAGAATGAGCAGTTCTTC
CASSPRRRENEQFF